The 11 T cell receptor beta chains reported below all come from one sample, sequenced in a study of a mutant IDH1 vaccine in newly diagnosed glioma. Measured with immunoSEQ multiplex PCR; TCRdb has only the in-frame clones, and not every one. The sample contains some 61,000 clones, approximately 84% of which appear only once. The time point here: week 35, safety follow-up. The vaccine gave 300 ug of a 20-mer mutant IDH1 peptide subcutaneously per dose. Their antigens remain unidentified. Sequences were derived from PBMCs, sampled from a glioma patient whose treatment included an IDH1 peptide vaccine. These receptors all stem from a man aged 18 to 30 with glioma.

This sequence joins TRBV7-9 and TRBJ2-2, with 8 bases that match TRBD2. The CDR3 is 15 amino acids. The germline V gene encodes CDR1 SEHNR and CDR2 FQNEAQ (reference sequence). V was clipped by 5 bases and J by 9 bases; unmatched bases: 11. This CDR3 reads CASSPSGFGSWELFF. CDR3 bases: TGTGCCAGCAGCCCTAGCGGGTTCGGTTCATGGGAGCTGTTTTTT.

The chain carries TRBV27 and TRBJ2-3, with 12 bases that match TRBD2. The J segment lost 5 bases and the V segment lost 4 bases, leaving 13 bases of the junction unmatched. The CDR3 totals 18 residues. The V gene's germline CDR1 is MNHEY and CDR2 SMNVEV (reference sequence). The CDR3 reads CASSSTPLAGGRRDTQYF. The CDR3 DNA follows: TGTGCCAGCAGTTCCACTCCTCTAGCGGGAGGGCGCCGAGATACGCAGTATTTT.

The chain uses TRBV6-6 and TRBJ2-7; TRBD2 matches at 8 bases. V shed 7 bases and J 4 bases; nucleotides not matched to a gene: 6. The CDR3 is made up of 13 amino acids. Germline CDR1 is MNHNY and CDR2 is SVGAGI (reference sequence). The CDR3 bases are TGTGCCAGCATAGGTAGCGGGATATACGAGCAGTACTTC. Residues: CASIGSGIYEQYF.

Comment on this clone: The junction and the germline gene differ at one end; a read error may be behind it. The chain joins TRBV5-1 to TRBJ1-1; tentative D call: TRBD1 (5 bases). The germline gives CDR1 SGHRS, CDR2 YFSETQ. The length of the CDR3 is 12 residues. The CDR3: CASSLVGERPGF. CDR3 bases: TGCGCCAGCAGCTTGGTAGGGGAGCGTCCCGGTTTT.

DNA of the CDR3: TGTGCCAGCAGCACCTATGCATTCACTGAAGCTTTCTTT. This codes for CASSTYAFTEAFF. The chain couples TRBV7-9 to TRBJ1-1; the D is unclear. The CDR3 extends over 13 amino acids. Deletions cut 5 bases from V and 4 bases from J, with 11 bases between. Germline V gene lookup returns CDR1 SEHNR and CDR2 FQNEAQ (reference sequence).

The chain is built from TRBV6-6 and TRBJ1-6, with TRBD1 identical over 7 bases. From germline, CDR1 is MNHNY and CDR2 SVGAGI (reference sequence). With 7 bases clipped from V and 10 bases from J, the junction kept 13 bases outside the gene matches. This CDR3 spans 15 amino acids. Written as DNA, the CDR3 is TGTGCCAGCATTACGGGACAGCTTTTAGGATCACCCCTCCACTTT. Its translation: CASITGQLLGSPLHF.

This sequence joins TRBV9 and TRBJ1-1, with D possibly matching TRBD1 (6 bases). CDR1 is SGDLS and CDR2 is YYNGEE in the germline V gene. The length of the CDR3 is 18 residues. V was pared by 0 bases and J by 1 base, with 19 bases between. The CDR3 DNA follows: TGTGCCAGCAGCGTAGCTCCAAATCCTCAGGGGAAGAACACTGAAGCTTTCTTT. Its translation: CASSVAPNPQGKNTEAFF.

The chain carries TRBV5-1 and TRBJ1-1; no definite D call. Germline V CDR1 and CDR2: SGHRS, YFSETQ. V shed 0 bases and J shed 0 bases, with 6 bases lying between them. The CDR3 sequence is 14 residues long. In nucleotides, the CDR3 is TGCGCCAGCAGCTTGGCCAGTATGAACACTGAAGCTTTCTTT. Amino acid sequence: CASSLASMNTEAFF.

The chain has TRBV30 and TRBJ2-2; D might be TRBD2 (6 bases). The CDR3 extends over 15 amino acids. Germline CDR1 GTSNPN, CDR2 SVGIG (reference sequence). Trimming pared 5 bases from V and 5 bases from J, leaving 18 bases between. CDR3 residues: CAWEKSGTATGELFF. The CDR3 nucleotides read TGTGCCTGGGAAAAGTCCGGGACTGCAACCGGGGAGCTGTTTTTT.

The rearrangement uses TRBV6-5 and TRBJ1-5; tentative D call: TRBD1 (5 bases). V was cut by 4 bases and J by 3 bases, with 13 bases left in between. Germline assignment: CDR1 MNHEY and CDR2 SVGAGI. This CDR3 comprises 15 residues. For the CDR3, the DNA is TGTGCCAGCAGTTCATTCCCCGGGACCAATCAGCCCCAGCATTTT. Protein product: CASSSFPGTNQPQHF.

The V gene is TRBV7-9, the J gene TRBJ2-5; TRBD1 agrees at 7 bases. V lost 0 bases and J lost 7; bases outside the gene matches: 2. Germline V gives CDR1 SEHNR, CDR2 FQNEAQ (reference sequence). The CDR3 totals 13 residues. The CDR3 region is CASSLAGGRTQYF. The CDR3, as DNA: TGTGCCAGCAGCTTAGCAGGGGGCAGGACCCAGTACTTC. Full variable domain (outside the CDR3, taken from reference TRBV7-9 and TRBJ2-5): DTGVSQNPRHKITKRGQNVTFRCDPISEHNRLYWYRQTLGQGPEFLTYFQNEAQLEKSRLLSDRFSAERPKGSFSTLEIQRTEQGDSAMYLCASSLAGGRTQYFGPGTRLLVL.